This T cell receptor (beta chain) was found in a study of technical replicates of blood from a handful of donors. This CDR3 comprises 14 residues. The V segment lost 2 bases and the J segment 6 bases; nucleotides outside the gene matches: 4. In germline, CDR1 is SGHTA, CDR2 FQGNSA. Profiled with immunoSEQ multiplex PCR; TCRdb holds only in-frame clones, not every one. The sample yields about 76,000 clones, 65% to 90% seen once. This rearrangement joins TRBV7-2 to TRBJ2-7, with TRBD2 matching 10 bases. Sequencing was carried out using PBMCs. The sequence was obtained from a human donor in good health. Some clones in this sample may be carry-over from other donors' samples. The CDR3 loop is CASSLSGRVGEQYF. CDR3 in DNA: TGTGCCAGCAGCTTAAGCGGGAGGGTCGGCGAGCAGTACTTC.